The 7 T cell receptor beta chains below were found in one sample sequenced in a study of T cell responses to AZD1222 COVID-19 vaccine. The data were produced by immunoSEQ multiplex PCR, yet TCRdb's version contains in-frame clones alone and is incomplete. The sample records over 100,000 clones, roughly 93% being singletons. The material sequenced was peripheral blood, taken 28 days after the second AZD1222 dose. The origin of the receptors is an adult who received the AZD1222 COVID-19 vaccine.

The rearrangement joins TRBV29-1 to TRBJ2-5; possibly TRBD2 for D (5 bases). Trimming stripped 2 bases from V and 4 bases from J, with 11 bases between. The CDR3 sequence is 13 residues long. The germline V gene encodes CDR1 SQVTM and CDR2 ANQGSEA. The CDR3, as DNA: TGCAGCGTTGAAATTCAGCGGCTAGAGACCCAGTACTTC. This encodes CSVEIQRLETQYF.

The rearrangement joins TRBV2 to TRBJ1-4, with D possibly matching TRBD1 (5 bases). The CDR3 loop spans 15 amino acids. CDR1 and CDR2 from the germline V gene are SNHLY and FYNNEI. Trimming cost V 3 bases and J 4 bases, with 12 bases left between them. The CDR3 protein is CASSDPGGVNEKLFF. The CDR3 DNA is TGTGCCAGCAGTGATCCAGGAGGGGTTAATGAAAAACTGTTTTTT.

The rearrangement links TRBV18 to TRBJ1-1; 10 bases are a match to TRBD1. Trimming removed 1 base from V and 7 bases from J; junction bases left unmatched: 6. Germline-derived CDR1 and CDR2 are KGHSH and LQKENI. This CDR3 region has 15 residues. The CDR3 sequence is CASSPRQDRGDEAFF. Here the CDR3 DNA reads TGTGCCAGCTCACCACGACAGGACAGGGGGGATGAAGCTTTCTTT.

V usage is TRBV27 and J usage is TRBJ2-5; TRBD2 matches at 10 bases. CDR1 and CDR2 from the germline V gene are MNHEY and SMNVEV (reference sequence). CDR3 length: 15 amino acids. V lost 5 bases and J lost 3; bases outside the gene matches: 6. CDR3 bases: TGTGCCAGCAGTGGGTTAGCGGGAGGAGAAGAGACCCAGTACTTC. Its translation is CASSGLAGGEETQYF.

This clone was seen a single time. The CDR3 spells CSARKTGTLFF. The DNA of the CDR3 is TGCAGTGCTAGAAAAACAGGAACACTGTTTTTT. The chain recombines TRBV20-1 with TRBJ1-4, with D maybe TRBD1 (5 bases). Germline values: CDR1 DFQATT, CDR2 SNEGSKA (reference sequence). V lost 2 bases, J lost 13 bases, and 11 bases lay in between. The CDR3 has 11 amino acids.

The genes are TRBV5-1 and TRBJ2-7, with D maybe TRBD2 (5 bases). Germline CDR1 and CDR2: SGHRS and YFSETQ. The V gene lost 2 bases and the J gene lost 2 bases, with 11 bases spanning the gap. This CDR3 region has 14 residues. The CDR3 here is CASSLIGVPYEQYF. The CDR3 DNA is TGCGCCAGCAGCTTAATCGGGGTACCCTACGAGCAGTACTTC.

This chain joins TRBV5-1 and TRBJ2-1; TRBD2 aligns across 11 bases. CDR3 length equals 15 residues. Per germline, CDR1 SGHRS and CDR2 YFSETQ. J gave up 3 bases and V 6 bases, and 5 bases lay outside the gene matches. CDR3 DNA: TGCGCCAGCACATCCGGGACTAGCGGCTACAATGAGCAGTTCTTC. It specifies CASTSGTSGYNEQFF.